The subject of this entry is one TCR beta chain. Its cognate antigen is unknown. This sample is drawn from a study of neurological immune-mediated disorders. Germline V gives CDR1 SGHTA, CDR2 FQGNSA. The CDR3 consists of 14 residues. J was trimmed by 4 bases and V by 1 base; bases with no gene match: 4. 5'RACE with 10-nucleotide random UMIs generated the cDNA. The authors obtained over 160 million TCR-beta sequences from 15-18 subjects per sequencing run. TCRdb re-called the 5' RACE reads through MiXCR, storing one row per CDR3 protein. Of some 53,000 distinct CDR3 sequences in the sample, approximately 15% are singletons; the top ten hold 4% to 4.5%. Study-wide findings and caveats: The expanded clones of different subjects shared no CDR3 amino acid sequences (suggesting private repertoires in all groups).

The starting material, 2 million PBMCs stored at -80 C, gave rise to the unsorted libraries. The chain carries TRBV7-2 and TRBJ2-7; 7 bases match TRBD2. This clonotype was obtained from a man aged 60 to 69 in good health. Sequenced: PBMCs. The CDR3 sequence: CASSLGSGLYEQYF. The CDR3, as DNA: TGTGCCAGCAGCTTAGGTAGCGGGTTATACGAGCAGTACTTC.